The entry that follows covers one T cell receptor (beta chain) sequence. Its specificity is not known. Germline CDR1 and CDR2: KGHDR and SFDVKD. V lost 4 bases to trimming and J lost 1 base; unmatched junction nucleotides: 1. The CDR3 has 14 residues. This sample stems from a study of T-cell memory formation after mild COVID-19. Study at large: Most TCR clusters belonged to a single donor. Notes on the study in general: Contracting clones localized mainly to CM and EM when CD4+ and mainly to EMRA when CD8+. Some responding clones appeared in pre-infection memory, suggesting cross-reactive memory joined.

Each CDR3 protein is one row after TCRdb ran MiXCR on the 5' RACE reads. Seen here are 40,000 to 45,000 distinct CDR3 sequences, 8.5% to 10% observed once, and the top ten hold about 12%. The V and J genes are TRBV24-1 and TRBJ2-5, with TRBD1 matching over 8 bases. The source is an adult woman who had mild COVID-19 (a few samples of this study predate the infection). Cell type and time point are not known. The sequenced sample was PBMCs or a T cell subset sorted from them (not recorded which). The DNA for the CDR3 is TGTGCCACCAGTGACACAGGGGGCCAAGAGACCCAGTACTTC. The encoded protein is CATSDTGGQETQYF.